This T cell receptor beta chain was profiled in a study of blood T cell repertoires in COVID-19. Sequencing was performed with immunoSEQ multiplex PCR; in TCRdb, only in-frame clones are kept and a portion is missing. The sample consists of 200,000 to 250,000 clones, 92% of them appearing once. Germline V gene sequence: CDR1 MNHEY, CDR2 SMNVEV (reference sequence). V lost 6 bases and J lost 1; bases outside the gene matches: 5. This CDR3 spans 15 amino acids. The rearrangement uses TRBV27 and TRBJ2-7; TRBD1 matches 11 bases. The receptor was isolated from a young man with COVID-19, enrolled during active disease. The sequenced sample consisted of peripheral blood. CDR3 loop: CASSSGTGGSYEQYF. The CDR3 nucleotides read TGTGCCAGCAGCTCCGGGACAGGGGGATCCTACGAGCAGTACTTC.